The 13 T cell receptor beta chains given below trace back to one sample, sequenced in a study of blood T cell repertoires in COVID-19. Generated by immunoSEQ multiplex PCR, the TCRdb table keeps only in-frame clones and is missing some. The sample comprises 150,000 to 200,000 clones, about 90% of which are singletons, and 0.95% to 1.5% rests with the top ten. Sequencing was done on a sample of PBMCs or T cells enriched from blood (not recorded which). Receptor source: a human donor with acute COVID-19. The donor label of this sample is uncertain.

The V call is TRBV6-5, the J call TRBJ2-4; 11 nucleotides align to TRBD2. The V and J ends lost 6 bases and 5 bases, in that order; junction bases with no gene match: 3. The CDR3 contains 14 residues. The germline CDR1 and CDR2 sequences are MNHEY and SVGAGI. The CDR3 coding sequence is TGTGCCAGCAGCCAACTAGCGGGGGAAAACATTCAGTACTTC. As protein: CASSQLAGENIQYF.

This sequence joins TRBV29-1 and TRBJ1-1; 10 bases agree with TRBD1. Trimming removed 6 bases from V and 5 bases from J; junction bases left unmatched: 6. The CDR3 has 13 residues. Germline V CDR1 and CDR2: SQVTM, ANQGSEA. The CDR3, as DNA: TGCAGCGTGATGGACAGGGGGAAAACTGAAGCTTTCTTT. Its translation is CSVMDRGKTEAFF.

This clone has a single count. The chain uses TRBV15 and TRBJ1-5; 8 bases agree with TRBD1. The CDR3 runs 15 residues. With 0 bases clipped from V and 3 bases from J, the junction kept 1 base outside the gene matches. CDR1 and CDR2 from the germline V gene are LNHNV and YYDKDF (reference sequence). The CDR3 is CATSREDRVNQPQHF. CDR3 DNA sequence: TGTGCCACCAGCAGAGAGGACAGGGTCAATCAGCCCCAGCATTTT.

The chain links TRBV30 to TRBJ1-1; tentative D call: TRBD1 (5 bases). Germline V gene sequence: CDR1 GTSNPN, CDR2 SVGIG (reference sequence). This CDR3 is 13 amino acids long. Trimming cost V 3 bases and J 6 bases, with 14 bases left between them. CDR3 bases: TGTGCCTGGAGCACGGGGGAAACCCCTGAAGCTTTCTTT. It translates to CAWSTGETPEAFF.

A few counts support this clone. V usage is TRBV9 and J usage is TRBJ1-3; weak D call: TRBD1 (5 bases). Germline V gene data show CDR1 as SGDLS and CDR2 as YYNGEE. V was clipped by 0 bases and J by 0 bases, with 10 bases between them. This CDR3 has 16 amino acids. The CDR3 sequence is CASSVDRQNSGNTIYF. The CDR3 nucleotides are TGTGCCAGCAGCGTAGATCGACAGAACTCTGGAAACACCATATATTTT.

The chain couples TRBV10-3 to TRBJ2-1, with 7 positions matching TRBD2. The ends lost 9 bases at V and 6 bases at J; junction bases unmatched: 5. CDR3 size: 12 residues. The V gene's germline CDR1 is ENHRY and CDR2 SYGVKD. The CDR3, as DNA: TGTGCCATGGGGGGGGTAGTCAATGAGCAGTTCTTC. It specifies CAMGGVVNEQFF.

The chain couples TRBV19 to TRBJ1-4; no clear D gene. The CDR3 spans 15 residues. Trimming took off 6 bases at V and 2 bases at J, with 13 bases between the two ends. Germline V gene sequence: CDR1 LNHDA, CDR2 SQIVND (reference sequence). Here the CDR3 DNA reads TGTGCCAGTAGCCCTCCCGCCGGGACTAATGAAAAACTGTTTTTT. Its protein is CASSPPAGTNEKLFF.

The chain links TRBV11-2 to TRBJ2-2; 10 bases are shared with TRBD2. Unmatched junction bases numbered 5, after V lost 1 base and J lost 6 bases. The CDR3 is 16 amino acids. Germline CDR1 reads SGHAT; CDR2 reads FQNNGV. In DNA, the CDR3 is TGTGCCAGCAGCTTAGTCAGCGGGGGGGCCGCCGGGGAGCTGTTTTTT. Its protein product is CASSLVSGGAAGELFF.

V gene TRBV2 combines with J gene TRBJ1-6; D remains ambiguous. Germline CDR1 SNHLY, CDR2 FYNNEI. The V gene lost 1 base and the J gene lost 10 bases, with 14 bases spanning the gap. The CDR3 has 15 residues. The CDR3 DNA sequence: TGTGCCAGCAGTGAAGGGGAGGGTCGCGGATCACCCCTCCACTTT. The encoded protein is CASSEGEGRGSPLHF.

This clone has just one count. V is TRBV2 and J is TRBJ1-4; D call uncertain. CDR3 size: 18 residues. V was clipped by 0 bases and J by 6 bases, with 20 bases between them. The germline V gene encodes CDR1 SNHLY and CDR2 FYNNEI. CDR3 nucleotide sequence: TGTGCCAGCAGTGAAGCGGGCAGGACTATGATAGCGGATGAAAAACTGTTTTTT. As protein: CASSEAGRTMIADEKLFF.

V usage is TRBV28 and J usage is TRBJ2-5; D perhaps matches TRBD1 (5 bases). CDR1 and CDR2 from the germline V gene are MDHEN and SYDVKM. Trimming cost V 3 bases and J 6 bases, with 8 bases left between them. This CDR3 contains 12 residues. The CDR3 DNA sequence: TGTGCCAGCAGTTTTAAGGGGAAGACCCAGTACTTC. Encoded protein: CASSFKGKTQYF.

The chain employs TRBV15 and TRBJ2-7; 9 bases align to TRBD2. The CDR3 spans 18 residues. From germline, CDR1 is LNHNV and CDR2 YYDKDF (reference sequence). V shed 2 bases, J shed 0 bases, and the junction held 11 bases outside the gene matches. The CDR3 DNA sequence: TGTGCCACCAGCAGACTCCTGGGGGTAGCGGGGGCCTCCTACGAGCAGTACTTC. It is translated as CATSRLLGVAGASYEQYF.

The table lists this clone with a count of one. The chain recombines TRBV7-2 with TRBJ1-5; maybe TRBD1 (5 bases). Trimming cost V 3 bases and J 5 bases, with 11 bases left between them. Germline loops: CDR1 SGHTA, CDR2 FQGNSA. The CDR3 sequence is 14 residues long. The CDR3 here is CASSFQGTDQPQHF. CDR3 sequence (DNA): TGTGCCAGCAGCTTCCAGGGAACCGATCAGCCCCAGCATTTT.